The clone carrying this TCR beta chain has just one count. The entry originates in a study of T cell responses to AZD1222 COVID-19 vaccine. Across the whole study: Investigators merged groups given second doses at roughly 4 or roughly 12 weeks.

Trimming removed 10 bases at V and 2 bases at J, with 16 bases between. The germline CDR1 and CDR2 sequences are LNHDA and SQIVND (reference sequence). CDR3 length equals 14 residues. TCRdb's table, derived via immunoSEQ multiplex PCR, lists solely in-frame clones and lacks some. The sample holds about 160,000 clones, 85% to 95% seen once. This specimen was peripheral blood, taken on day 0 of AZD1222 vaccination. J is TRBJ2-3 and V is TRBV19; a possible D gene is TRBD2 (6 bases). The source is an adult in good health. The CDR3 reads CATNGGASTDTQYF. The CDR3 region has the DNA TGTGCCACGAATGGCGGGGCTTCCACAGATACGCAGTATTTT.